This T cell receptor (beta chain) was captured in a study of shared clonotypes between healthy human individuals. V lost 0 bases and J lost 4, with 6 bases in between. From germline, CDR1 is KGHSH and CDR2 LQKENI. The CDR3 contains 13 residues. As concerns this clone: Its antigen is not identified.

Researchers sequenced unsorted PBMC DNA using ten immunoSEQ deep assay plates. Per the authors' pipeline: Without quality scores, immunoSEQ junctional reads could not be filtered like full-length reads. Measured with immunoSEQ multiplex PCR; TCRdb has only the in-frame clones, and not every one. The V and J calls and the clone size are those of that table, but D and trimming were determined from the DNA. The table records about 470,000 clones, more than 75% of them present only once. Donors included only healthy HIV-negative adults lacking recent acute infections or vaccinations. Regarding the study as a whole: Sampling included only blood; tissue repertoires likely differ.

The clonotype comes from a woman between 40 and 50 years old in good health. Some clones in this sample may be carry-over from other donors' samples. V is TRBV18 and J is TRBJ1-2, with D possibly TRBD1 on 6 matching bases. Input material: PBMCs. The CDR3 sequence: CASSPPQGYGYTF. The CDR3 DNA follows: TGTGCCAGCTCACCACCACAGGGCTATGGCTACACCTTC.